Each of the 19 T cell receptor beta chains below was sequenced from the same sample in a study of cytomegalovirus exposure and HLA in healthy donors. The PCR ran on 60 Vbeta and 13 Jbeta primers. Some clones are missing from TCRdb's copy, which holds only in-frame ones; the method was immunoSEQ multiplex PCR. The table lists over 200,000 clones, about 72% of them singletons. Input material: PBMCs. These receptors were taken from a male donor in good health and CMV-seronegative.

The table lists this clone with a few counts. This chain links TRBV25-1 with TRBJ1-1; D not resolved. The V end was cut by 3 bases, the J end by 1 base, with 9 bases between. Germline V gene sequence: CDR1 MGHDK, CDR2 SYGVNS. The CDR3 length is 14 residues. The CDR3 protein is CASSDQEENTEAFF. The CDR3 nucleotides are TGTGCCAGCAGTGATCAGGAGGAGAACACTGAAGCTTTCTTT.

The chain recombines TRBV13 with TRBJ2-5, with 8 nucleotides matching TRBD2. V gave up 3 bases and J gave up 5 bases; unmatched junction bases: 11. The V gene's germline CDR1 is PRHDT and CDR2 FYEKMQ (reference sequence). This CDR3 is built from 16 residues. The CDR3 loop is CASSFLGAGAQETQYF. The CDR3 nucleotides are TGTGCCAGCAGCTTCTTGGGAGCGGGAGCTCAGGAGACCCAGTACTTC.

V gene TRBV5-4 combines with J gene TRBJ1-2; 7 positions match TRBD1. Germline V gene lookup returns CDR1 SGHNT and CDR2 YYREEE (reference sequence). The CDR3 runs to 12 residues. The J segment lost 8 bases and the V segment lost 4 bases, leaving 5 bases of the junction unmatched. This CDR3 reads CASSRQGFGYTF. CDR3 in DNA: TGTGCCAGCAGCCGACAGGGTTTCGGCTACACCTTC. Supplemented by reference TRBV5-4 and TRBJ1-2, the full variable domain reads ETGVTQSPTHLIKTRGQQVTLRCSSQSGHNTVSWYQQALGQGPQFIFQYYREEENGRGNFPPRFSGLQFPNYSSELNVNALELDDSALYLCASSRQGFGYTFGSGTRLTVV.

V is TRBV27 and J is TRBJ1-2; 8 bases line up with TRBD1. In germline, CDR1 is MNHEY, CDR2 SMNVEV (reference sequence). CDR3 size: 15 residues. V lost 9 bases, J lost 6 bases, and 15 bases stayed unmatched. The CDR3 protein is CASTSFQGAVDGYTF. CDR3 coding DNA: TGTGCCAGTACTAGCTTCCAGGGGGCGGTCGATGGCTACACCTTC.

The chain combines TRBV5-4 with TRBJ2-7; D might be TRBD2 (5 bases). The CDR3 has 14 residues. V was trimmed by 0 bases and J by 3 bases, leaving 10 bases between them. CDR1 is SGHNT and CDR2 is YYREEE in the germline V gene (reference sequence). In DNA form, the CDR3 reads TGTGCCAGCAGCTTGGAAACGGGAAACTACGAGCAGTACTTC. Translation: CASSLETGNYEQYF. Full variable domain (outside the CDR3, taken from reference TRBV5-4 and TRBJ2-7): ETGVTQSPTHLIKTRGQQVTLRCSSQSGHNTVSWYQQALGQGPQFIFQYYREEENGRGNFPPRFSGLQFPNYSSELNVNALELDDSALYLCASSLETGNYEQYFGPGTRLTVT.

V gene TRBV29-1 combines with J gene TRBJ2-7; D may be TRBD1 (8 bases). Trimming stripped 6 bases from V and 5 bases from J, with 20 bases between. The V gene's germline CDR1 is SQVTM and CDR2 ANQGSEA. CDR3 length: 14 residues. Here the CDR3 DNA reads TGCAGCGTGCCTGTCGTTACAGGGGGGGACGAGCAGTACTTC. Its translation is CSVPVVTGGDEQYF.

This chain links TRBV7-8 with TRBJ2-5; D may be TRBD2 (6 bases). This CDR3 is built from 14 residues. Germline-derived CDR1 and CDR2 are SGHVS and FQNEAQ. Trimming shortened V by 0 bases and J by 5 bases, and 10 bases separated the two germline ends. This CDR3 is CASSLAGGRETQYF. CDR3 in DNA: TGTGCCAGCAGCTTAGCGGGAGGCCGCGAGACCCAGTACTTC.

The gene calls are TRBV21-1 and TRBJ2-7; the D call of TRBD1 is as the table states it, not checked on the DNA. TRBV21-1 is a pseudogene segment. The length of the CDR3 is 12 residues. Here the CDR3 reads CASSRQSYEQYF. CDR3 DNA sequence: TGTGCCAGCAGCCGACAGTCTTACGAGCAGTACTTC.

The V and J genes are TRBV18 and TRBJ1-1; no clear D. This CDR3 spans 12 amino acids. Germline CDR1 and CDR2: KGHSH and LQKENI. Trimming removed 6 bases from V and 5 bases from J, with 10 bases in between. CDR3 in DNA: TGTGCCAGCTCTCCAGCGGAGACTGAAGCTTTCTTT. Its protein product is CASSPAETEAFF.

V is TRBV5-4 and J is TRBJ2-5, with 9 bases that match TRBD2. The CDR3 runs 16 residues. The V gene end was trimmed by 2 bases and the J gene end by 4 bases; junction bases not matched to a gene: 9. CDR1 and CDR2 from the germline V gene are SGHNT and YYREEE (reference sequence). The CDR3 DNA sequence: TGTGCCAGCAGCTTATTAGAACTAGCGGGTTCAGAGACCCAGTACTTC. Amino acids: CASSLLELAGSETQYF.

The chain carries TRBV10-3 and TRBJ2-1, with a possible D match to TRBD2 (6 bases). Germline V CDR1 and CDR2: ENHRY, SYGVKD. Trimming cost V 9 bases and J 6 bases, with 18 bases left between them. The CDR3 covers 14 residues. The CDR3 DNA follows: TGTGCCATTGCGGTGGACTACGCAACCAATGAGCAGTTCTTC. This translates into CAIAVDYATNEQFF.

This chain's CDR3 is CASSSGRGKTQYF. The CDR3 nucleotides read TGTGCCAGTAGTAGCGGGAGGGGAAAGACCCAGTACTTC. The V call is TRBV19, the J call TRBJ2-5; 9 bases are shared with TRBD2. V lost 4 bases, J lost 6 bases, and 3 bases stayed unmatched. Germline V gene lookup returns CDR1 LNHDA and CDR2 SQIVND (reference sequence). This CDR3 comprises 13 residues.

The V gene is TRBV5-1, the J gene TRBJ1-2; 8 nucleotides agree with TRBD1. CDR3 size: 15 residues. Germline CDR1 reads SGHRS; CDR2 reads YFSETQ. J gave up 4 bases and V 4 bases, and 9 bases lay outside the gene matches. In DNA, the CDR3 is TGCGCCAGCAGCCCGACAGGGGACGGGGTCTATGGCTACACCTTC. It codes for CASSPTGDGVYGYTF.

Written as DNA, the CDR3 is TGTGCCAGCAGTTTCGGGGATGCCTATGGCTACACCTTC. Translation gives CASSFGDAYGYTF. The chain joins TRBV27 to TRBJ1-2; D not certain. Germline loops: CDR1 MNHEY, CDR2 SMNVEV (reference sequence). V lost 3 bases and J lost 4, with 9 bases in between. This CDR3 is 13 amino acids long.

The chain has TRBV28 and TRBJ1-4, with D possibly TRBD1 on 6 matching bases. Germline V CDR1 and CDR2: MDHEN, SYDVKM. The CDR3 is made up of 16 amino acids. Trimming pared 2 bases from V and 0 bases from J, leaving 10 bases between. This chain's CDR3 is CASSLKGVATNEKLFF. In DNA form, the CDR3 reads TGTGCCAGCAGTTTAAAGGGGGTTGCAACTAATGAAAAACTGTTTTTT.

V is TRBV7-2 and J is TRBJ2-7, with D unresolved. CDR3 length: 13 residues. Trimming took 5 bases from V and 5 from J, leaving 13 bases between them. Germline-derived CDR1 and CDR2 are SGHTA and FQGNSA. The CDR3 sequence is CASSQVVENEQYF. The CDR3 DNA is TGTGCCAGCAGCCAAGTTGTCGAGAACGAGCAGTACTTC.

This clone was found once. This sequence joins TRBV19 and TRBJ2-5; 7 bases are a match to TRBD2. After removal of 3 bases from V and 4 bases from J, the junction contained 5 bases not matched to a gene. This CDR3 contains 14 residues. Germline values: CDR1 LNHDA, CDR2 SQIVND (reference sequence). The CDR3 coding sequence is TGTGCCAGTAGTATCGGTGGGGGGGGAGAGACCCAGTACTTC. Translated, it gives CASSIGGGGETQYF.

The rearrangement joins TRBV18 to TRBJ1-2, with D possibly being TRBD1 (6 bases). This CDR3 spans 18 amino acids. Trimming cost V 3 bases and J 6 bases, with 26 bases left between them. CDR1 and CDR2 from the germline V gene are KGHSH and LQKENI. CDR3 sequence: CASSPSPAPTGGADGYTF. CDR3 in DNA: TGTGCCAGCTCACCGAGCCCGGCCCCGACGGGGGGCGCTGATGGCTACACCTTC.

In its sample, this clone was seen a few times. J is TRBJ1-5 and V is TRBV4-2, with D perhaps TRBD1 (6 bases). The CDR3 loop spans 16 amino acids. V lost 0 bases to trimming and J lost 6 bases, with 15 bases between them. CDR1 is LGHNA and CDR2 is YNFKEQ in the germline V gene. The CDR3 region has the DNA TGTGCCAGCAGCCAAGATGTGGGCAGGGGTGGTCAGCCCCAGCATTTT. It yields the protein CASSQDVGRGGQPQHF.